This T cell receptor beta chain was sequenced for a study of PD-L1 blockade in urothelial cancer. Across the whole study: The patients' atezolizumab therapy, 1,200 mg intravenously every 3 weeks, started in about 2014. Analysis of blood occurred 3 weeks (second dose) and 6 weeks after treatment start.

Time point here: pretreatment peripheral blood. Only in-frame clones appear in the TCRdb table, and some are missing; sequencing was by immunoSEQ multiplex PCR. The repertoire holds tens of thousands of clones, 65% to 85% seen once, with more than 2% in the top ten. CDR3 size: 15 residues. Looked up from germline, CDR1 is SGHTA and CDR2 is FQGNSA. V shed 0 bases and J shed 6 bases, with 12 bases lying between them. This receptor was taken from a man in his 60s with urothelial cancer. The chain has TRBV7-2 and TRBJ1-5, with a tentative D call TRBD1 (5 bases). This sample comprised PBMCs, obtained around atezolizumab (anti-PD-L1) treatment. In DNA, the CDR3 is TGTGCCAGCAGCTTAGCGCAAAGGGGTGGTCAGCCCCAGCATTTT. Protein sequence: CASSLAQRGGQPQHF. Full variable domain (remainder filled in from reference TRBV7-2 and TRBJ1-5): GAGVSQSPSNKVTEKGKDVELRCDPISGHTALYWYRQSLGQGLEFLIYFQGNSAPDKSGLPSDRFSAERTGGSVSTLTIQRTQQEDSAVYLCASSLAQRGGQPQHFGDGTRLSIL.